The 26 T cell receptor beta chains in this list originate from one sample, sequenced in a study of blood T cell repertoires in COVID-19 (dated by TCRdb to 2018 to 2021). Library creation used the immunoSEQ multiplex PCR assay. The table comes from immuneACCESS by way of TCRdb, which keeps in-frame sequences with V and J called. Part of the clones is missing from these tables; in studies checked, under half for an unresolved V gene and the rest for unknown reasons. The sample table contains under 150,000 clones; only one count was recorded for 75% to 90% of them. 6.5% to 9.5% of the sample lies in the top ten. The material sequenced was peripheral blood. The receptors here all came from a woman aged 60-75 years with COVID-19, enrolled during active disease.

About this clone: Other nucleotide sequences in the sample specify the same CDR3. The chain links TRBV10-3 to TRBJ1-2; no reliable D call. Trimming took 6 bases from V and 5 from J, leaving 7 bases between them. Germline V CDR1 and CDR2: ENHRY, SYGVKD. The CDR3 is 11 amino acids. The CDR3 is CAISAEYGYTF. The DNA of the CDR3 is TGTGCCATCAGCGCGGAGTATGGCTACACCTTC.

This clone was seen more than once but under ten times. The chain is built from TRBV5-1 and TRBJ1-1, with D uncertain. CDR3 size: 14 residues. V was clipped by 0 bases and J by 3 bases, with 9 bases between them. Germline CDR1 reads SGHRS; CDR2 reads YFSETQ. CDR3 protein: CASSLVARDTEAFF. The CDR3 DNA follows: TGCGCCAGCAGCTTGGTAGCCCGGGACACTGAAGCTTTCTTT.

The V call is TRBV5-6, the J call TRBJ2-7, with TRBD2 as a possible D gene (7 bases). The germline gives CDR1 SGHDT, CDR2 YYEEEE. V was cut by 2 bases and J by 0 bases, with 18 bases left in between. The CDR3 is made up of 17 amino acids. CDR3 nucleotides: TGTGCCAGCAGCTTTGGTCGCGGGGGCAAATACTCCTACGAGCAGTACTTC. Its translation: CASSFGRGGKYSYEQYF.

This chain links TRBV19 with TRBJ2-5; TRBD1 agrees at 8 bases. The CDR3 covers 16 residues. With V trimmed by 3 bases and J by 5 bases, 11 bases remained unmatched. Germline V gives CDR1 LNHDA, CDR2 SQIVND (reference sequence). CDR3 sequence: CASSIETTGGKETQYF. In DNA, the CDR3 is TGTGCCAGTAGTATCGAGACAACAGGGGGTAAGGAGACCCAGTACTTC.

Details on this clone: Within the sample, other DNA sequences also encode this same CDR3. V usage is TRBV6-5 and J usage is TRBJ1-5; maybe TRBD1 (5 bases). CDR3 length equals 13 residues. From germline, CDR1 is MNHEY and CDR2 SVGAGI. V dropped 5 bases and J dropped 0 bases, with 5 bases sitting between them. The CDR3 is CASSRGSNQPQHF. CDR3 DNA: TGTGCCAGCAGTAGGGGTAGCAATCAGCCCCAGCATTTT.

This rearrangement joins TRBV19 to TRBJ1-2; 8 bases are shared with TRBD1. The junction had 10 bases not matched to a gene; V was cut back by 5 bases and J by 5 bases. Germline values: CDR1 LNHDA, CDR2 SQIVND (reference sequence). CDR3 size: 15 residues. The CDR3 DNA follows: TGTGCCAGTAGTGCCCCGGACAGGGTGCCTTATGGCTACACCTTC. Its translation: CASSAPDRVPYGYTF.

The V call is TRBV5-1, the J call TRBJ1-1; D unresolved. Germline values: CDR1 SGHRS, CDR2 YFSETQ. The CDR3 consists of 13 residues. V lost 4 bases to trimming and J lost 0 bases, with 7 bases between them. The CDR3 loop is CASSRQVNTEAFF. The CDR3 nucleotides read TGCGCCAGCAGCAGGCAGGTGAACACTGAAGCTTTCTTT.

The V and J genes are TRBV7-9 and TRBJ1-2; D call uncertain. Germline-derived CDR1 and CDR2 are SEHNR and FQNEAQ (reference sequence). The CDR3 totals 14 residues. The V end was cut by 1 base, the J end by 7 bases, with 13 bases between. CDR3 in DNA: TGTGCCAGCAGCTTAGGGCAGGATCTTTCTGGCTACACCTTC. Residues: CASSLGQDLSGYTF.

The chain employs TRBV5-1 and TRBJ2-1; 9 positions agree with TRBD1. With 3 bases clipped from V and 7 bases from J, the junction kept 11 bases outside the gene matches. The length of the CDR3 is 16 residues. CDR1 is SGHRS and CDR2 is YFSETQ in the germline V gene. The CDR3: CASSYGDRERSNEQFF. The DNA of the CDR3 is TGCGCCAGCAGCTATGGGGACAGGGAAAGGTCGAATGAGCAGTTCTTC.

The genes are TRBV5-6 and TRBJ2-5, with 8 bases aligning to TRBD1. V lost 0 bases and J lost 1; bases outside the gene matches: 2. CDR3 length equals 15 residues. Per germline, CDR1 SGHDT and CDR2 YYEEEE. The CDR3 DNA follows: TGTGCCAGCAGCTTGGGGACAGGGTCCCAAGAGACCCAGTACTTC. Translating it yields CASSLGTGSQETQYF.

The V call is TRBV20-1, the J call TRBJ2-7; D is unclear. The V gene's germline CDR1 is DFQATT and CDR2 SNEGSKA (reference sequence). The CDR3 loop spans 10 amino acids. V was pared by 4 bases and J by 2 bases, with 3 bases between. The CDR3 DNA sequence: TGCAGTGCTACGGCCTACGAGCAGTACTTC. Translated, it gives CSATAYEQYF.

This clone was counted only a few times. This rearrangement joins TRBV27 to TRBJ2-7; possible D gene TRBD1, 6 bases. Germline V gene sequence: CDR1 MNHEY, CDR2 SMNVEV (reference sequence). The V end was cut by 2 bases, the J end by 1 base, with 6 bases between. The CDR3 has 13 amino acids. CDR3 sequence reads: CASSLTGSYEQYF. CDR3 coding DNA: TGTGCCAGCAGTTTAACAGGGTCCTACGAGCAGTACTTC.

This clone was picked up one time. V gene TRBV5-4 combines with J gene TRBJ2-5; a possible D gene is TRBD2 (7 bases). The CDR3 is 14 residues long. V was pared by 0 bases and J by 5 bases, with 11 bases between. The V gene's germline CDR1 is SGHNT and CDR2 YYREEE (reference sequence). CDR3 DNA: TGTGCCAGCAGCTTGGAGGGGGGGCGGGAGACCCAGTACTTC. Translation gives CASSLEGGRETQYF. Supplemented by reference TRBV5-4 and TRBJ2-5, the full variable domain reads ETGVTQSPTHLIKTRGQQVTLRCSSQSGHNTVSWYQQALGQGPQFIFQYYREEENGRGNFPPRFSGLQFPNYSSELNVNALELDDSALYLCASSLEGGRETQYFGPGTRLLVL.

The chain links TRBV18 to TRBJ1-5; maybe TRBD1 (5 bases). The CDR3 covers 13 residues. V was pared by 2 bases and J by 8 bases, with 10 bases between. CDR1 and CDR2 (germline): KGHSH, LQKENI. The CDR3 coding sequence is TGTGCCAGCTCACCAGGAACAGGTGAGCCCCAGCATTTT. Translation: CASSPGTGEPQHF.

V gene TRBV5-1 combines with J gene TRBJ2-6; D unclear. The germline CDR1 and CDR2 sequences are SGHRS and YFSETQ. CDR3 length equals 17 residues. Deletions cut 1 base from V and 2 bases from J, with 13 bases between. CDR3 DNA: TGCGCCAGCAGCTTGTGGGCAAAAGCACCTGGGGCCAACGTCCTGACTTTC. Translation gives CASSLWAKAPGANVLTF.

The chain uses TRBV6-2 or TRBV6-3 and TRBJ1-5; D not certain. V lost 3 bases to trimming and J lost 9 bases, with 6 bases between them. This CDR3 spans 11 amino acids. Germline CDR1 and CDR2: MNHEY and SVGEGT. The CDR3 nucleotides read TGTGCCAGCAGTTATCCGGGGCCCCAGCATTTT. It is translated as CASSYPGPQHF.

The chain links TRBV18 to TRBJ2-1; 8 bases fit TRBD1. Germline CDR1 and CDR2: KGHSH and LQKENI. The CDR3 contains 15 residues. The J segment lost 6 bases and the V segment lost 2 bases, leaving 6 bases of the junction unmatched. The CDR3 protein is CASSPGTGASNEQFF. CDR3 in DNA: TGTGCCAGCTCACCAGGGACAGGAGCCTCCAATGAGCAGTTCTTC.

The CDR3: CASSLGGGDRGSSPLHF. DNA for the CDR3: TGTGCCAGCAGCTTAGGTGGGGGGGACAGGGGAAGTTCACCCCTCCACTTT. This chain links TRBV7-2 with TRBJ1-6; TRBD1 aligns across 10 bases. With 1 base clipped from V and 9 bases from J, the junction kept 9 bases outside the gene matches. The length of the CDR3 is 17 residues. Per the germline V gene, CDR1 is SGHTA and CDR2 is FQGNSA.

V is TRBV5-1 and J is TRBJ2-1; 13 positions agree with TRBD2. J was trimmed by 0 bases and V by 4 bases; bases with no gene match: 7. CDR3 length equals 18 residues. CDR1 and CDR2 from the germline V gene are SGHRS and YFSETQ. CDR3: CASSPGLAGRSSYNEQFF. The CDR3 coding sequence is TGCGCCAGCAGCCCGGGACTAGCGGGGCGTAGCTCCTACAATGAGCAGTTCTTC.

In DNA, the CDR3 is TGTGCCTCCAGGGGTCAGGACGGATCCTACGAGCAGTACTTC. The encoded protein is CASRGQDGSYEQYF. The chain joins TRBV10-3 to TRBJ2-7; the D gene is possibly TRBD1 (6 bases). Trimming took 11 bases from V and 1 from J, leaving 18 bases between them. CDR1 and CDR2 from the germline V gene are ENHRY and SYGVKD. CDR3 length: 14 amino acids.

CDR3 coding DNA: TGTGCCAGCAGCGTAGTGGGAGCGGGGGGAGTTGATGAGCAGTTCTTC. This codes for CASSVVGAGGVDEQFF. The chain carries TRBV9 and TRBJ2-1; the match to TRBD2 covers 9 bases. This CDR3 contains 16 residues. Unmatched junction bases numbered 9, after V lost 0 bases and J lost 8 bases. CDR1 is SGDLS and CDR2 is YYNGEE in the germline V gene. Looking up the rest from reference TRBV9 and TRBJ2-1 gives the full variable domain: DSGVTQTPKHLITATGQRVTLRCSPRSGDLSVYWYQQSLDQGLQFLIQYYNGEERAKGNILERFSAQQFPDLHSELNLSSLELGDSALYFCASSVVGAGGVDEQFFGPGTRLTVL.

The rearrangement joins TRBV7-3 to TRBJ1-2, with D tentatively TRBD1 (5 bases). This CDR3 spans 14 amino acids. Germline CDR1 reads SGHTA; CDR2 reads FQGTGA. V shed 5 bases and J shed 4 bases, with 14 bases lying between them. The CDR3 nucleotides read TGTGCCAGCAGCAAGGAGACAGCTCCCTATGGCTACACCTTC. This translates into CASSKETAPYGYTF. The variable domain in full, completed from reference TRBV7-3 and TRBJ1-2, reads GAGVSQTPSNKVTEKGKYVELRCDPISGHTALYWYRQSLGQGPEFLIYFQGTGAADDSGLPNDRFFAVRPEGSVSTLKIQRTERGDSAVYLCASSKETAPYGYTFGSGTRLTVV.

The chain carries TRBV4-1 and TRBJ1-4; 7 nucleotides agree with TRBD1. V trimming: 0 bases; J trimming: 5 bases; junction bases outside the gene matches: 9. From germline, CDR1 is MGHRA and CDR2 YSYEKL. The CDR3 contains 17 residues. This chain's CDR3 is CASSQDRRGTVNEKLFF. The CDR3 DNA follows: TGCGCCAGCAGCCAAGATAGGAGAGGGACAGTGAATGAAAAACTGTTTTTT.

The gene calls are TRBV10-2 and TRBJ2-7; 7 bases match TRBD2. CDR1 is WSHSY, CDR2 SAAADI, per germline. V was pared by 4 bases and J by 3 bases, with 9 bases of the junction left unmatched. This CDR3 has 15 residues. CDR3 region: CASSVQAGPIYEQYF. The DNA for the CDR3 is TGCGCCAGCAGTGTACAAGCGGGGCCGATCTACGAGCAGTACTTC.

The rearrangement joins TRBV14 to TRBJ2-1; D uncertain. V was shortened by 4 bases and J by 8 bases, with 9 bases between the two germline ends. In germline, CDR1 is SGHDN, CDR2 FVKESK. This CDR3 is built from 12 residues. The CDR3 spells CASSRLGYEQFF. DNA for the CDR3: TGTGCCAGCAGCCGGCTCGGGTATGAGCAGTTCTTC.

The chain combines TRBV6-6 with TRBJ2-7; TRBD2 is a possible D gene (7 bases). Trimming shortened V by 2 bases and J by 4 bases, and 12 bases separated the two germline ends. The CDR3 covers 14 residues. Germline lookup yields CDR1 MNHNY and CDR2 SVGAGI (reference sequence). Written as DNA, the CDR3 is TGTGCCAGCAGTTACAGGGGGGAGGGATACGAGCAGTACTTC. As protein: CASSYRGEGYEQYF.